This T cell receptor (beta chain) was identified in a study of T cell repertoires in cytomegalovirus infection. Study-level background: Selection of CMV epitopes for the study included recently identified HLA-C-restricted and well-studied HLA-B-restricted ones. From public TCR beta signatures came an indication of both CMV infection and matching HLA type.

V lost 7 bases and J lost 3, with 16 bases in between. CDR1 and CDR2 from the germline V gene are SQVTM and ANQGSEA. This CDR3 is built from 13 residues. With respect to this clonotype: Its antigen is not identified.

Study-level points and caveats: Public TCR beta family frequency separated CMV-and-HLA carriers, including in an independent cohort. Predominance within the ex vivo response was attributable to HLA-C-restricted CMV-specific TCR beta clonotypes.

Using its own MiXCR run on the reads, TCRdb lists one record per CDR3 protein. The sample records around 900,000 distinct CDR3 sequences, roughly a third being singletons. The specimen comprised cultured CD8+ T cells from PBMCs, sampled from culture after CMV antigen stimulation. This clonotype was sampled from a human donor in good health (CMV status not recorded). Some clones in this sample may be carry-over from other donors' samples. The chain couples TRBV29-1 to TRBJ2-7, with D hard to call. The CDR3 protein is CSALALLDYEQYF. CDR3 bases: TGCAGCGCTTTAGCACTTTTGGACTACGAGCAGTACTTC.